This T cell receptor (beta chain) is drawn from a study of OX40 agonist ivuxolimab in advanced cancers. In the study overall: Ivuxolimab was an agonistic, fully human IgG2 monoclonal antibody directed against OX40 (CD134), a costimulatory receptor. The dose-escalation cohort was about 86% male with a mean age of about 60 years, ranging from roughly 20 to 85. Prior anti-PD-1, anti-PD-L1 or anti-CTLA-4 therapy was permitted, and 40% of dose-escalation patients had received checkpoint inhibitors. The purpose of peripheral TCRbeta sequencing was to test whether ivuxolimab changed TCR sequence diversity and led to clonal T-cell expansion. The paper describes the monotherapy dose-escalation part (N ≈ 52 patients) of the phase I trial of ivuxolimab. Intravenous ivuxolimab was administered to patients every 2 weeks at six dose levels: 0.01, 0.1, 0.3, 1.5, 3 and 10 mg/kg. Of the roughly 50 dose-escalation patients, hepatocellular carcinoma was present in around 20, melanoma in around 15, renal cell carcinoma in 9 and head and neck cancer in 9. Partial responses occurred in three dose-escalation patients, of whom one had hepatocellular carcinoma and two had cutaneous melanoma. General study outcomes and caveats: After ivuxolimab, expanded clones were on average more numerous among CD8+ T cells than among CD4+ T cells. Low levels of normalized T-cell clonal expansion were also seen in some patients who did not respond. In the 0.1-3.0 mg/kg groups, partial responders were among the patients with the lowest normalized peripheral clonal expansion, particularly in CD8+ T cells. The antigen specificity of the clonally expanded peripheral T cells was not determined. At doses of 0.1 to 3.0 mg/kg, clonal expansion of both CD4+ and CD8+ T cells in blood was seen between baseline and week 6.

CDR1 and CDR2 are read off the germline V gene as MDHEN and SYDVKM. The CDR3 runs 13 amino acids, cysteine and phenylalanine included. Only the CDR3 part of the read is kept: 39 bases, read in frame from the first base. V is clipped by 6 bases and J by 0 bases, and the sequence between their germline boundaries is 6 bases long. Regarding this clone: It lacks a known antigen. No base quality values were provided; no much bigger clone lies one nucleotide off. Other DNA sequences in this sample translate to the same CDR3.

For sequencing of the TCRbeta CDR3 region, genomic DNA was extracted from the sorted cells. The immunoSEQ Assay was used for sequencing of TCRbeta CDR3 regions. TCRdb took over this immuneACCESS table, retaining in-frame rearrangements with V and J assigned. Such tables are incomplete; in checked studies, under half of the missing clones stem from an unresolved V gene, and the remainder is unexplained. In all, the sample holds about 64,000 clones, and 84% of those were seen once. Approximately 2.4% of the sample comes from the top ten. Patients with a history of autoimmune disease or receiving systemic immunosuppression were excluded from the trial. Peripheral blood for TCR sequencing was drawn from every dose cohort at baseline, at cycle 4 day 1 and at cycle 7 day 1. Samples came from an open-label, multicenter, first-in-human phase I dose-escalation trial of ivuxolimab. Adults with locally advanced or metastatic head and neck squamous cell, hepatocellular, melanoma or renal cell carcinoma were enrolled in the trial. Before TCR sequencing, CD4+ and CD8+ T cells were separately sorted from peripheral blood.

The TCR was taken from an adult with an advanced solid tumor such as melanoma, head and neck, liver or kidney cancer. This receptor chain uses TRBV28 and TRBJ1-5, with the D gene too uncertain to name. Specimen: CD4+ or CD8+ T cells sorted from blood, collected in a trial of the OX40 agonist ivuxolimab. The DNA sequence is given as TGTGCCAGCAGGGGCAGTAGCAATCAGCCCCAGCATTTT. It codes for CASRGSSNQPQHF. The reference TRBV28 and TRBJ1-5 proteins fill in what lies around the CDR3, so the full variable domain reads DVKVTQSSRYLVKRTGEKVFLECVQDMDHENMFWYRQDPGLGLRLIYFSYDVKMKEKGDIPEGYSVSREKKERFSLILESASTNQTSMYLCASRGSSNQPQHFGDGTRLSIL.